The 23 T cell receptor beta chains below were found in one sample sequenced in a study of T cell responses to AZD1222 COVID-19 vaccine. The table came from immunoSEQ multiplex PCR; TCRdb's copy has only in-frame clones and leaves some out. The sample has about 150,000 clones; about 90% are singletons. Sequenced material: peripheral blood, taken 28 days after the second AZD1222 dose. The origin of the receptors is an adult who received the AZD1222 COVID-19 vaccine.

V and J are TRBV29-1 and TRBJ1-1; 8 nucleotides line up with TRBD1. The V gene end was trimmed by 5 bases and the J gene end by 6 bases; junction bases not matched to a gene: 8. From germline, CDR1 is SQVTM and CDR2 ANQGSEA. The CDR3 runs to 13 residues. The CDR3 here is CSVTRTGNSEAFF. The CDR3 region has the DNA TGCAGCGTTACCCGGACAGGGAATTCTGAAGCTTTCTTT. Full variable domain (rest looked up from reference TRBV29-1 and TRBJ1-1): SAVISQKPSRDICQRGTSLTIQCQVDSQVTMMFWYRQQPGQSLTLIATANQGSEATYESGFVIDKFPISRPNLTFSTLTVSNMSPEDSSIYLCSVTRTGNSEAFFGQGTRLTVV.

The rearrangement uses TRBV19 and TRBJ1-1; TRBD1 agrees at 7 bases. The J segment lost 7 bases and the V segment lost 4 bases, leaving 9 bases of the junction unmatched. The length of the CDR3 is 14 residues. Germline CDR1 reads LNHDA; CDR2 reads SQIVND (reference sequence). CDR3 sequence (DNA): TGTGCCAGTAGTAGCCAACAGGGGTCGGGTGAAGCTTTCTTT. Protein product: CASSSQQGSGEAFF. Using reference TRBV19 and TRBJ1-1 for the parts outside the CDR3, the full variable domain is DGGITQSPKYLFRKEGQNVTLSCEQNLNHDAMYWYRQDPGQGLRLIYYSQIVNDFQKGDIAEGYSVSREKKESFPLTVTSAQKNPTAFYLCASSSQQGSGEAFFGQGTRLTVV.

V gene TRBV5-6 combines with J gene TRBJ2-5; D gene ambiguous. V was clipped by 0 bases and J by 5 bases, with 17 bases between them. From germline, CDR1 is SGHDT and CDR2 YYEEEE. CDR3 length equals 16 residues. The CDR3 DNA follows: TGTGCCAGCAGCTTGGCCACCAGAGCCGGCGGCGAGACCCAGTACTTC. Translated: CASSLATRAGGETQYF.

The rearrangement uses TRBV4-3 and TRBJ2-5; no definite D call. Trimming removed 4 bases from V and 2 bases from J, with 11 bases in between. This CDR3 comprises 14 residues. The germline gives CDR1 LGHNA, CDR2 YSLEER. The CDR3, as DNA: TGCGCCAGCAGCCCACAACCGGAACAAGAGACCCAGTACTTC. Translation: CASSPQPEQETQYF.

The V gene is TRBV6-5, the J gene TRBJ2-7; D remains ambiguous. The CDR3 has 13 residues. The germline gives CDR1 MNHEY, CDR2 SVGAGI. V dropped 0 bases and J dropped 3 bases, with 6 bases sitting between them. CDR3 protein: CASSYSWSYEQYF. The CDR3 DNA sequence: TGTGCCAGCAGTTACTCGTGGAGCTACGAGCAGTACTTC.

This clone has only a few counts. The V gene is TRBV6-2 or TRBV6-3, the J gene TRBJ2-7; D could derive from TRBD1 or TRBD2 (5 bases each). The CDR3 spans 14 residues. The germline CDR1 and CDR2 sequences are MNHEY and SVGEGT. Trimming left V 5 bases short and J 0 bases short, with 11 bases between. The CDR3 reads CASSKWGSSYEQYF. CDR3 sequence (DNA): TGTGCCAGCAGTAAATGGGGGAGCTCCTACGAGCAGTACTTC.

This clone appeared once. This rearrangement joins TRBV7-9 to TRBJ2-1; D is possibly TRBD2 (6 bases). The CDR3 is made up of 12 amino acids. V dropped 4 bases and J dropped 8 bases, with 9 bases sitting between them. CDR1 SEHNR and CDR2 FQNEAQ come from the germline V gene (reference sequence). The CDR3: CASSSPGDEQFF. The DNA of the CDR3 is TGTGCCAGCAGCTCCCCGGGGGATGAGCAGTTCTTC.

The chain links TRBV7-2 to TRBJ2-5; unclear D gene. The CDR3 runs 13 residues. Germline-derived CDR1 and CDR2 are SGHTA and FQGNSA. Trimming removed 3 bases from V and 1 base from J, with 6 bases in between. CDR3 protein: CASSFNSQETQYF. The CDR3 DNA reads TGTGCCAGCAGCTTCAACTCCCAAGAGACCCAGTACTTC.

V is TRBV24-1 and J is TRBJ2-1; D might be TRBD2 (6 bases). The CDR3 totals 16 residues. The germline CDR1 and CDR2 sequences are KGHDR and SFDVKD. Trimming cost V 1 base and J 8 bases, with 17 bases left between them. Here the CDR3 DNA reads TGTGCCACCAGTGATTTTTCGCGGGACGGGAACGATGAGCAGTTCTTC. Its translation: CATSDFSRDGNDEQFF.

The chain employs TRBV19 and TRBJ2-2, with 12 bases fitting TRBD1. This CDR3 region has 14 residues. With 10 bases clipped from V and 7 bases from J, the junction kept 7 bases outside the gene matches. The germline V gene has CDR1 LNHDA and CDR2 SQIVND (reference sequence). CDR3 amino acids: CATRDRGHDGELFF. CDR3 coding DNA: TGTGCCACCAGGGACAGGGGGCATGACGGGGAGCTGTTTTTT.

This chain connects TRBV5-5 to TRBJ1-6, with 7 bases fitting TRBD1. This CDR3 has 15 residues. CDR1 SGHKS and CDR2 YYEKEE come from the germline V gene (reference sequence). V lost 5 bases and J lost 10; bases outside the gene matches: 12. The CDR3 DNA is TGTGCCAGCAGATTGACAGGGTACGAGCGGTCACCCCTCCACTTT. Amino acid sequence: CASRLTGYERSPLHF.

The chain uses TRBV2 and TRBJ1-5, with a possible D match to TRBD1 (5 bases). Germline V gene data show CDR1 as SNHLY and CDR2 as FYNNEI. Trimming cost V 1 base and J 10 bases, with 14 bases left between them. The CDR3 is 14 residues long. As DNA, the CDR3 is TGTGCCAGCAGTGAAGGGCAGGGAGTAGGTCCCCAGCATTTT. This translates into CASSEGQGVGPQHF.

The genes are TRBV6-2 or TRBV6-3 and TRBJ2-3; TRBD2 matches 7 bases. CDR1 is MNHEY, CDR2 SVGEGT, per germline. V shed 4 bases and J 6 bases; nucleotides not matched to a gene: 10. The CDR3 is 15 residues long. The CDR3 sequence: CASSFTGGSRDTQYF. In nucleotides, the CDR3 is TGTGCCAGCAGTTTCACGGGAGGTAGTAGGGATACGCAGTATTTT.

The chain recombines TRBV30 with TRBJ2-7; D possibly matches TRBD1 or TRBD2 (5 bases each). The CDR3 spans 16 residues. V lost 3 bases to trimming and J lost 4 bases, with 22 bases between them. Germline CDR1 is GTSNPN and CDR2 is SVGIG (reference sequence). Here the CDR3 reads CAWRGTLGNIRYEQYF. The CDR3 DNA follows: TGTGCCTGGAGAGGGACGCTCGGGAATATCAGATACGAGCAGTACTTC.

The CDR3 protein is CASSLGLAVYGYTF. DNA for the CDR3: TGTGCCAGCAGTTTAGGGTTGGCGGTCTATGGCTACACCTTC. The chain links TRBV28 to TRBJ1-2, with D unclear. V was clipped by 2 bases and J by 4 bases, with 11 bases between them. This CDR3 has 14 amino acids. In germline, CDR1 is MDHEN, CDR2 SYDVKM.

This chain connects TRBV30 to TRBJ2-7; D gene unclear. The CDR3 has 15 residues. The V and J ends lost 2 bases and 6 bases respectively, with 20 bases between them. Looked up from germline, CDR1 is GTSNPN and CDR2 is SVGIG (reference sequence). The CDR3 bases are TGTGCCTGGAGTCCCCCGTCTGGACCTTGGGGCGAGCAGTACTTC. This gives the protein CAWSPPSGPWGEQYF.

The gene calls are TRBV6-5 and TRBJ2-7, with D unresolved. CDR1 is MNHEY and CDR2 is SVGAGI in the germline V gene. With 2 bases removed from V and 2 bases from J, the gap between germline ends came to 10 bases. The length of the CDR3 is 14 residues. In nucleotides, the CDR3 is TGTGCCAGCAGTTACCGTGGCAGCACCTACGAGCAGTACTTC. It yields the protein CASSYRGSTYEQYF.

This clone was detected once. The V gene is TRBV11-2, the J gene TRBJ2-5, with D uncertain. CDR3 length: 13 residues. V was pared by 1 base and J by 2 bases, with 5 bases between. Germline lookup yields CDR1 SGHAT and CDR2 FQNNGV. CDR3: CASSLVGQETQYF. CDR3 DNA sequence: TGTGCCAGCAGCTTAGTAGGGCAAGAGACCCAGTACTTC.

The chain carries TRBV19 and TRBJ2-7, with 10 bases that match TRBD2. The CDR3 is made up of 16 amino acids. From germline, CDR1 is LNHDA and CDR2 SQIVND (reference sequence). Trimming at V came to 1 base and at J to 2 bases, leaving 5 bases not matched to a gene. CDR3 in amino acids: CASSIGASGGAYEQYF. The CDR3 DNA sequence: TGTGCCAGTAGTATAGGGGCTAGCGGGGGAGCCTACGAGCAGTACTTC.

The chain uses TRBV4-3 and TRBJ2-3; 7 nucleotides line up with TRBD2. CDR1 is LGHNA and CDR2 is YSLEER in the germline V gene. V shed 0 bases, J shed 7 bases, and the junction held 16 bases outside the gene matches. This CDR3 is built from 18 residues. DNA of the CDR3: TGCGCCAGCAGCCAAGACATGAGGAGCGGGGAGGTTCCGAATACGCAGTATTTT. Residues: CASSQDMRSGEVPNTQYF.

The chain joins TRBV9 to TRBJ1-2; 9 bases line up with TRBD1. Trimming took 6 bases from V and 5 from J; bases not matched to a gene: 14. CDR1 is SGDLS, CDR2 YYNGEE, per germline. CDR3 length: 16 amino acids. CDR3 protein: CASTLGGQGIEYGYTF. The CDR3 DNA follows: TGTGCCAGCACCCTCGGAGGACAGGGGATTGAGTATGGCTACACCTTC.

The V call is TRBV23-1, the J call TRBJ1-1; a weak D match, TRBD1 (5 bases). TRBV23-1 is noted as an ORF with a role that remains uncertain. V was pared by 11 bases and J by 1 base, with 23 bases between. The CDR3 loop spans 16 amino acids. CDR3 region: CARGRAGYAENTEAFF. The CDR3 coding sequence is TGCGCCCGAGGCAGGGCGGGTTATGCCGAGAACACTGAAGCTTTCTTT.

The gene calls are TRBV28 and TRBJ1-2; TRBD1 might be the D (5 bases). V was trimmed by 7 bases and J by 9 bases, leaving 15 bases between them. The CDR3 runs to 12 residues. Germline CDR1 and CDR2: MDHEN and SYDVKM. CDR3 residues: CASKGPRVSYTF. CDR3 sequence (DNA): TGTGCCAGCAAGGGACCGCGCGTTAGCTACACCTTC.